This is a list of T cell receptor beta chains from one sample in a study of T cell responses to AZD1222 COVID-19 vaccine. TCRdb keeps only in-frame clones here, not all; method: immunoSEQ multiplex PCR. Of just under 90,000 clones detected, approximately 90% appear once; the ten largest clones hold approximately 5.1%. Specimen: peripheral blood, collected 28 days after the second AZD1222 dose. These receptors were obtained from an adult who received the AZD1222 COVID-19 vaccine. Each CDR3 is given with its conserved first and last residue. D genes are given only for firm matches. The size entry is marked missing in some rows and otherwise reads once, few, many or a size class.

TRBJ1-4 - TRBV7-6 - CASSLNAAGLNEKLFF TGTGCCAGCAGCTTAAATGCAGCAGGCCTAAATGAAAAACTGTTTTTT
TRBJ1-4 - TRBV11-2 - CASSLGGSTNEKLFF TGTGCCAGCAGCTTAGGGGGCTCAACTAATGAAAAACTGTTTTTT
TRBJ2-5 - TRBV15 - CATSRDLGPSTRETQYF TGTGCCACCAGCAGGGATCTTGGGCCCAGTACCCGAGAGACCCAGTACTTC
TRBJ1-2 - TRBV19 TRBD1 CATRDRGLSGYTF TGTGCCACCCGGGACAGGGGCCTCTCTGGCTACACCTTC
TRBJ1-5 - TRBV18 - CASSPRDNRNQPQHF TGTGCCAGCTCACCGCGGGACAATAGAAATCAGCCCCAGCATTTT
TRBJ1-4 once TRBV25-1 TRBD1 CASSELKRRDRGEKLFF TGTGCCAGCAGTGAATTGAAAAGACGGGACAGGGGCGAAAAACTGTTTTTT
TRBJ2-3 - TRBV6-5 TRBD2 CASSTGLVLDTQYF TGTGCCAGCAGCACCGGACTAGTTTTGGATACGCAGTATTTT
TRBJ2-2 - TRBV7-9 TRBD2 CASSFSGGARELFF TGTGCCAGCAGCTTTAGCGGGGGGGCCCGGGAGCTGTTTTTT
TRBJ2-7 - TRBV7-7 - CASSFGAGYEQYF TGTGCCAGCAGCTTCGGAGCGGGCTACGAGCAGTACTTC
TRBJ1-2 once TRBV6-6 TRBD1 CASSYSSGGINGYTF TGTGCCAGCAGTTACTCCTCAGGGGGCATTAATGGCTACACCTTC
TRBJ1-6 once TRBV3-1/TRBV3-2 - CASSQAGAYSPLHF TGTGCCAGCAGCCAAGCAGGGGCCTATTCACCCCTCCACTTT
TRBJ1-1 once TRBV19 - CASSIALRSLNTEAFF TGTGCCAGTAGTATAGCTTTGCGGAGCTTAAACACTGAAGCTTTCTTT
TRBJ1-6 - TRBV7-9 - CASSLPTAGSPLHF TGTGCCAGCAGCTTGCCCACGGCGGGTTCACCCCTCCACTTT
TRBJ1-1 - TRBV19 - CASSITGSTEAFF TGTGCCAGTAGTATTACAGGCAGCACTGAAGCTTTCTTT
TRBJ1-2 - TRBV10-2 - CASSDGGRYGYTF TGCGCCAGCAGTGATGGGGGTCGCTATGGCTACACCTTC
TRBJ2-1 - TRBV29-1 TRBD2 CSVVFLAGGYNEQFF TGCAGCGTTGTGTTCCTAGCGGGGGGCTACAATGAGCAGTTCTTC
TRBJ2-7 - TRBV20-1 TRBD1 CSAGGQLEQYF TGCAGTGCTGGGGGACAGCTCGAGCAGTACTTC
TRBJ2-1 - TRBV11-3 TRBD2 CASSSGGLYNEQFF TGTGCCAGCAGCTCGGGGGGGCTTTACAATGAGCAGTTCTTC
TRBJ2-1 - TRBV7-2 TRBD2 CASSLERGGGYNEQFF TGTGCCAGCAGCTTGGAGCGGGGGGGCGGCTACAATGAGCAGTTCTTC
TRBJ1-2 - TRBV6-6 - CASSYLLGDYGYTF TGTGCCAGCAGTTATCTTCTTGGGGACTATGGCTACACCTTC
TRBJ2-4 - TRBV12-3/TRBV12-4 - CASSPSSGRIQYF TGTGCCAGCAGCCCTAGTTCTGGACGCATTCAGTACTTC
TRBJ1-1 - TRBV12-3/TRBV12-4 - CASSWGPLLGAFF TGTGCCAGCAGTTGGGGACCGCTCCTGGGTGCTTTCTTT
TRBJ1-4 - TRBV9 - CASSVGYREGEKLFF TGTGCCAGCAGCGTAGGGTACAGGGAGGGTGAAAAACTGTTTTTT
TRBJ1-6 - TRBV6-4 - CASSDKNNSPLHF TGTGCCAGCAGTGACAAAAATAATTCACCCCTCCACTTT
TRBJ2-7 - TRBV5-1 TRBD2 CASRTGTSGAYEQYF TGCGCCAGCAGGACCGGGACTAGCGGGGCTTACGAGCAGTACTTC
TRBJ1-2 - TRBV19 - CASRGYGYTF TGTGCCAGTAGGGGCTATGGCTACACCTTC
TRBJ1-1 - TRBV9 - CASSVAAGWNTEAFF TGTGCCAGCAGCGTAGCGGCGGGCTGGAACACTGAAGCTTTCTTT
TRBJ2-1 - TRBV12-3/TRBV12-4 - CASRPTAGREQFF TGTGCCAGCAGACCCACCGCCGGGCGCGAGCAGTTCTTC
TRBJ2-3 - TRBV27 - CASGGAVDTQYF TGTGCCAGCGGGGGGGCCGTCGATACGCAGTATTTT
TRBJ1-1 - TRBV19 - CASSPGVHQKGTEAFF TGTGCCAGTAGTCCAGGGGTCCATCAAAAAGGCACTGAAGCTTTCTTT